The 18 T cell receptor beta chains reported below all come from one sample, sequenced in a study of blood T cell repertoires in COVID-19. Some clones are missing from TCRdb's copy, which holds only in-frame ones; the method was immunoSEQ multiplex PCR. There are hundreds of thousands of clones in the sample; 70% to 85% occur only once, and around 1.8% lies in the top ten. Specimen: peripheral blood. The receptors here all came from an elderly woman with acute or convalescent COVID-19.

This chain connects TRBV7-9 to TRBJ1-4; a possible D gene is TRBD1 (6 bases). CDR3 length equals 14 residues. Per the germline V gene, CDR1 is SEHNR and CDR2 is FQNEAQ (reference sequence). Trimming cost V 8 bases and J 5 bases, with 15 bases left between them. The CDR3 protein is CASAKDSENEKLFF. The CDR3 region has the DNA TGTGCCAGCGCAAAGGACAGCGAGAATGAAAAACTGTTTTTT.

The genes are TRBV7-2 and TRBJ2-3, with 10 bases identical to TRBD2. The CDR3 contains 18 residues. With 1 base clipped from V and 2 bases from J, the junction kept 9 bases outside the gene matches. Germline V gene sequence: CDR1 SGHTA, CDR2 FQGNSA. The CDR3: CASSLVFASGGNTDTQYF. The CDR3 nucleotides read TGTGCCAGCAGCTTAGTATTTGCTAGCGGGGGCAACACAGATACGCAGTATTTT. The full variable domain, its missing parts supplied by reference TRBV7-2 and TRBJ2-3, is GAGVSQSPSNKVTEKGKDVELRCDPISGHTALYWYRQSLGQGLEFLIYFQGNSAPDKSGLPSDRFSAERTGGSVSTLTIQRTQQEDSAVYLCASSLVFASGGNTDTQYFGPGTRLTVL.

V is TRBV29-1 and J is TRBJ1-2; 7 positions agree with TRBD1. The CDR3 is made up of 13 amino acids. V was clipped by 4 bases and J by 1 base; unmatched bases: 3. Germline CDR1 reads SQVTM; CDR2 reads ANQGSEA. For the CDR3, the DNA is TGCAGCGTTGGGGACAGCCTTAACTATGGCTACACCTTC. Its protein product is CSVGDSLNYGYTF.

The chain has TRBV6-5 and TRBJ2-1, with TRBD1 matching 9 bases. This CDR3 contains 15 residues. Germline V gives CDR1 MNHEY, CDR2 SVGAGI. Trimming at V came to 6 bases and at J to 10 bases, leaving 13 bases not matched to a gene. The CDR3 loop reads CASRTGGGRQEEQFF. Here the CDR3 DNA reads TGTGCCAGCAGAACAGGGGGCGGACGGCAAGAGGAGCAGTTCTTC.

This clone was observed a few times. The CDR3 reads CASSLGPTLHF. Here the CDR3 DNA reads TGTGCCAGCTCCTTGGGGCCCACCCTCCACTTT. The genes are TRBV2 and TRBJ1-6; possibly TRBD1 for D (5 bases). V was clipped by 8 bases and J by 14 bases, with 13 bases between them. The CDR3 totals 11 residues. From germline, CDR1 is SNHLY and CDR2 FYNNEI.

The gene calls are TRBV4-1 and TRBJ2-1; TRBD2 matches at 9 bases. The CDR3 totals 15 residues. V shed 3 bases and J 4 bases; nucleotides not matched to a gene: 4. The germline CDR1 and CDR2 sequences are MGHRA and YSYEKL. CDR3 nucleotides: TGCGCCAGCAGCCAGCGGGAGGGAATTTACAATGAGCAGTTCTTC. Translating it yields CASSQREGIYNEQFF.

The table lists this clone with a few counts. The chain combines TRBV19 with TRBJ2-5; 9 positions match TRBD1. The V segment lost 6 bases and the J segment 2 bases; nucleotides outside the gene matches: 7. Germline assignment: CDR1 LNHDA and CDR2 SQIVND (reference sequence). There are 15 residues in the CDR3. The DNA for the CDR3 is TGTGCCAGTAGACGTACAGGGGGCTGGCAAGAGACCCAGTACTTC. It codes for CASRRTGGWQETQYF.

This chain uses TRBV7-3 with TRBJ2-5; 9 bases match TRBD2. The CDR3 covers 17 residues. From germline, CDR1 is SGHTA and CDR2 FQGTGA. Trimming at V came to 5 bases and at J to 4 bases, leaving 14 bases not matched to a gene. DNA of the CDR3: TGTGCCAGCAGCCTTGGAACGGGCGGGGGGGCCCTAGAGACCCAGTACTTC. Translated, it gives CASSLGTGGGALETQYF.

This clone was seen a handful of times. The chain uses TRBV19 and TRBJ1-1, with D maybe TRBD1 (5 bases). CDR3 size: 13 residues. From germline, CDR1 is LNHDA and CDR2 SQIVND (reference sequence). V shed 7 bases and J shed 1 base, with 10 bases lying between them. CDR3 loop: CASNTGRNTEAFF. CDR3 sequence (DNA): TGTGCCAGTAATACAGGCCGGAACACTGAAGCTTTCTTT. The full variable domain, in which reference TRBV19 and TRBJ1-1 provide the parts outside the CDR3, is DGGITQSPKYLFRKEGQNVTLSCEQNLNHDAMYWYRQDPGQGLRLIYYSQIVNDFQKGDIAEGYSVSREKKESFPLTVTSAQKNPTAFYLCASNTGRNTEAFFGQGTRLTVV.

The rearrangement uses TRBV2 and TRBJ2-5; tentative D call: TRBD2 (6 bases). This CDR3 contains 13 residues. Between the trimmed V and J ends, which lost 4 bases and 4 bases, there was a span of 10 bases. Germline values: CDR1 SNHLY, CDR2 FYNNEI. The CDR3 loop is CASSAWGGETQYF. CDR3 nucleotides: TGTGCCAGCAGTGCATGGGGAGGAGAGACCCAGTACTTC. Looking up the rest from reference TRBV2 and TRBJ2-5 gives the full variable domain: EPEVTQTPSHQVTQMGQEVILRCVPISNHLYFYWYRQILGQKVEFLVSFYNNEISEKSEIFDDQFSVERPDGSNFTLKIRSTKLEDSAMYFCASSAWGGETQYFGPGTRLLVL.

The V call is TRBV10-3, the J call TRBJ2-7; 8 positions agree with TRBD1. V lost 8 bases and J lost 3; bases outside the gene matches: 3. Germline CDR1 reads ENHRY; CDR2 reads SYGVKD. This CDR3 is 12 amino acids long. Written as DNA, the CDR3 is TGTGCCATCTCCGGGACAGGCTACGAGCAGTACTTC. Its translation is CAISGTGYEQYF.

The chain employs TRBV4-2 and TRBJ2-2; maybe TRBD2 (6 bases). The CDR3 sequence is 16 residues long. V gave up 4 bases and J gave up 0 bases, with 12 bases separating them. Germline V gene lookup returns CDR1 LGHNA and CDR2 YNFKEQ. CDR3: CASSPQRASNTGELFF. The CDR3 coding sequence is TGTGCCAGCAGCCCCCAGCGGGCCTCGAACACCGGGGAGCTGTTTTTT.

The V and J genes are TRBV19 and TRBJ1-3; perhaps TRBD1 as D (6 bases). The CDR3 length is 14 residues. Trimming took 4 bases from V and 2 from J, leaving 9 bases between them. Per the germline V gene, CDR1 is LNHDA and CDR2 is SQIVND (reference sequence). CDR3 protein: CASSTDRTGNTIYF. The CDR3, as DNA: TGTGCCAGTAGTACCGACAGGACTGGAAACACCATATATTTT. Combining the CDR3 with reference TRBV19 and TRBJ1-3 gives the whole variable domain DGGITQSPKYLFRKEGQNVTLSCEQNLNHDAMYWYRQDPGQGLRLIYYSQIVNDFQKGDIAEGYSVSREKKESFPLTVTSAQKNPTAFYLCASSTDRTGNTIYFGEGSWLTVV.

The sample holds many counts of this clone. The V call is TRBV5-1, the J call TRBJ2-1; TRBD1 matches at 7 bases. CDR3 length equals 16 residues. Germline loops: CDR1 SGHRS, CDR2 YFSETQ. Losses at the gene ends were 5 bases for V and 0 bases for J; bases not matched to a gene: 8. CDR3 sequence reads: CASRNPGTVSYNEQFF. DNA for the CDR3: TGCGCCAGCAGGAATCCCGGGACAGTCTCCTACAATGAGCAGTTCTTC.

This chain joins TRBV3-1 (or the pseudogene TRBV3-2) and TRBJ2-7, with D unclear. Germline V gene lookup returns CDR1 LGHDT and CDR2 YNNKEL (reference sequence). This CDR3 region has 13 residues. Trimming took off 4 bases at V and 2 bases at J, with 9 bases between the two ends. The CDR3 region has the DNA TGTGCCAGCAGCCTCCAGTCAACCTACGAGCAGTACTTC. Its protein is CASSLQSTYEQYF.

A remark on this clone: Other DNA sequences in the same sample also yield this CDR3. The chain recombines TRBV19 with TRBJ2-7; TRBD1 aligns across 9 bases. The V gene end was trimmed by 6 bases and the J gene end by 2 bases; junction bases not matched to a gene: 2. The CDR3 is 13 amino acids. CDR1 and CDR2 (germline): LNHDA, SQIVND (reference sequence). CDR3 loop: CASSRTGAYEQYF. The CDR3 DNA sequence: TGTGCCAGTAGCAGGACAGGGGCCTACGAGCAGTACTTC.

This chain connects TRBV18 to TRBJ2-5; D not resolved. Germline V gene lookup returns CDR1 KGHSH and CDR2 LQKENI. CDR3 length equals 13 residues. With 5 bases removed from V and 4 bases from J, the gap between germline ends came to 11 bases. CDR3 DNA: TGTGCCAGCTCAAACCACGGCGGAGAGACCCAGTACTTC. It yields the protein CASSNHGGETQYF.

This clone was seen only once. The V call is TRBV6-5, the J call TRBJ1-1, with TRBD1 matching 7 bases. V lost 5 bases, J lost 4 bases, and 7 bases stayed unmatched. The V gene's germline CDR1 is MNHEY and CDR2 SVGAGI. The CDR3 runs 14 residues. The CDR3 nucleotides are TGTGCCAGCAGTATCCACAGGGGCCCCACTGAAGCTTTCTTT. Translation gives CASSIHRGPTEAFF.